The present T cell receptor beta chain was sequenced within a study of blood T cells in healthy people across ages. The CDR3 spans 14 residues. V was shortened by 6 bases and J by 2 bases, with 13 bases between the two germline ends. Germline CDR1 reads MNHEY; CDR2 reads SVGEGT. Then a second PCR, running roughly 7 to 11 cycles, was carried out with a sample-barcoded 5' primer and a J-beta primer mix. MiXCR, applied by TCRdb to the 5' RACE reads, yields one record per CDR3 protein. The repertoire has about 730,000 distinct CDR3 sequences, roughly 43% of them found once; the top ten carry about 20%. Sequencing was done on a sample of blood. This clonotype was sampled from an older woman in good health. The genes are TRBV6-2 or TRBV6-3 and TRBJ1-1, with D possibly TRBD1 on 5 matching bases. This CDR3 reads CASRVPGRNTEAFF. CDR3 nucleotides: TGTGCCAGCAGGGTACCGGGGCGAAACACTGAAGCTTTCTTT.